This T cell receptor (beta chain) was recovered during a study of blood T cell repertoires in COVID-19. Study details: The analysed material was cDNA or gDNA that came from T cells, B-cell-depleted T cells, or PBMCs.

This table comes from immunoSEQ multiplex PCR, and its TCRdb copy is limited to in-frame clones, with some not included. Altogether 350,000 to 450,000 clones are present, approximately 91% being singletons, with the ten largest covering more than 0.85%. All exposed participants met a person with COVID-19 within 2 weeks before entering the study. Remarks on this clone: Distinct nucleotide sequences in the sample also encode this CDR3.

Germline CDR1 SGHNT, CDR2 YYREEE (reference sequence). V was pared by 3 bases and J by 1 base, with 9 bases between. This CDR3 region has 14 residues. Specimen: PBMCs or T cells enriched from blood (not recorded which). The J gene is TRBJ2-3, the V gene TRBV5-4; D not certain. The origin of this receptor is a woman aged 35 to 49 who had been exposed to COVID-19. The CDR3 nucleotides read TGTGCCAGCAGCTCTAGTGGCCGCACAGATACGCAGTATTTT. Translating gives CASSSSGRTDTQYF.